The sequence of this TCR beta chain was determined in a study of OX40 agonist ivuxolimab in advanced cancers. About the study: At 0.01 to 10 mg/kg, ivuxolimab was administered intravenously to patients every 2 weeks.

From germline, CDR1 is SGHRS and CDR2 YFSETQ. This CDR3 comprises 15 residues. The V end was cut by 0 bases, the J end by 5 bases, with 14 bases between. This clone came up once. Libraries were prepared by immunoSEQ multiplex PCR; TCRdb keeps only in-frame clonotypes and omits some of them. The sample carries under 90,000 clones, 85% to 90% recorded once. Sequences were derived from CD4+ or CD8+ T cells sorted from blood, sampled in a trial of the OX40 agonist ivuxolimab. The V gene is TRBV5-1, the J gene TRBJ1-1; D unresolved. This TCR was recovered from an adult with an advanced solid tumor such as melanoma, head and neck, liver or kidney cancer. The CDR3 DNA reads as TGCGCCAGCAGCTTGGTGGCAGGCGGAGGGACTGAAGCTTTCTTT. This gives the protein CASSLVAGGGTEAFF.